One and the same sample provided the 14 T cell receptor beta chains below, sequenced in a study of cytomegalovirus exposure and HLA in healthy donors. PCR amplification relied on 60 Vbeta primers (plus 13 Jbeta primers). Assay used: immunoSEQ multiplex PCR; TCRdb lists only in-frame clones, some missing. Here the sample spans approximately 110,000 clones, 70% to 80% being singletons. The source material was PBMCs. These receptor sequences come from a woman aged 40 to 50 in good health and CMV-seropositive.

There are a few counts of this clone. The CDR3 region is CASSLFARGRTEAFF. The CDR3 coding sequence is TGTGCCAGCAGTTTATTTGCCAGGGGACGGACTGAAGCTTTCTTT. The gene calls are TRBV27 and TRBJ1-1, with D perhaps TRBD1 (6 bases). Trimming took off 1 base at V and 5 bases at J, with 14 bases between the two ends. The CDR3 has 15 amino acids. From germline, CDR1 is MNHEY and CDR2 SMNVEV (reference sequence).

This chain joins TRBV7-8 and TRBJ1-1; no reliable D call. V was pared by 5 bases and J by 4 bases, with 20 bases between. The CDR3 covers 16 residues. Germline V gene sequence: CDR1 SGHVS, CDR2 FQNEAQ. CDR3 protein: CASSLLLGGGGTEAFF. CDR3 DNA: TGTGCCAGCAGCCTGCTCCTCGGAGGCGGTGGCACTGAAGCTTTCTTT.

This clone occurred many times. The chain carries TRBV7-2 and TRBJ1-5; 7 nucleotides line up with TRBD1. CDR3 length: 13 amino acids. The V gene's germline CDR1 is SGHTA and CDR2 FQGNSA. The V gene end was trimmed by 1 base and the J gene end by 6 bases; junction bases not matched to a gene: 0. The CDR3 loop is CASSLDRGQPQHF. DNA for the CDR3: TGTGCCAGCAGCTTAGACAGGGGTCAGCCCCAGCATTTT.

The chain employs TRBV7-2 and TRBJ2-7; the D gene is possibly TRBD2 (6 bases). V shed 6 bases and J shed 2 bases, with 14 bases lying between them. Germline CDR1 reads SGHTA; CDR2 reads FQGNSA. The CDR3 is 14 residues long. In DNA, the CDR3 is TGTGCCAGCAGTACGGGACTGACTACCTACGAGCAGTACTTC. Residues: CASSTGLTTYEQYF.

The rearrangement uses TRBV5-6 and TRBJ2-7, with D possibly matching TRBD2 (5 bases). The CDR3 runs to 12 residues. Germline V gives CDR1 SGHDT, CDR2 YYEEEE. V was shortened by 4 bases and J by 3 bases, with 8 bases between the two germline ends. As DNA, the CDR3 is TGTGCCAGCAGCCTCGGACTCTACGAGCAGTACTTC. Translating gives CASSLGLYEQYF. The variable domain in full, completed from reference TRBV5-6 and TRBJ2-7, reads DAGVTQSPTHLIKTRGQQVTLRCSPKSGHDTVSWYQQALGQGPQFIFQYYEEEERQRGNFPDRFSGHQFPNYSSELNVNALLLGDSALYLCASSLGLYEQYFGPGTRLTVT.

The V call is TRBV28, the J call TRBJ1-1; TRBD1 agrees at 10 bases. This CDR3 has 16 amino acids. The ends lost 1 base at V and 6 bases at J; junction bases unmatched: 8. Germline loops: CDR1 MDHEN, CDR2 SYDVKM. Here the CDR3 DNA reads TGTGCCAGCAGTTTATCGCCAGGGACAGGGGAGTCTGAAGCTTTCTTT. Its protein is CASSLSPGTGESEAFF.

Concerning this clone itself: Distinct nucleotide sequences in the sample also encode this CDR3. The chain combines TRBV5-4 with TRBJ2-5; 7 bases are a match to TRBD1. From germline, CDR1 is SGHNT and CDR2 YYREEE (reference sequence). The junction had 3 bases not matched to a gene; V was cut back by 0 bases and J by 4 bases. CDR3 length equals 14 residues. The CDR3: CASSLEGAGETQYF. CDR3 nucleotide sequence: TGTGCCAGCAGCTTGGAGGGGGCGGGAGAGACCCAGTACTTC. The whole variable domain, filled in from reference TRBV5-4 and TRBJ2-5, reads ETGVTQSPTHLIKTRGQQVTLRCSSQSGHNTVSWYQQALGQGPQFIFQYYREEENGRGNFPPRFSGLQFPNYSSELNVNALELDDSALYLCASSLEGAGETQYFGPGTRLLVL.

This clone was picked up one time. The CDR3 here is CASSTGAGTGELFF. The CDR3 DNA reads TGTGCCAGCAGCACAGGGGCGGGGACCGGGGAGCTGTTTTTT. V is TRBV7-3 and J is TRBJ2-2; D possibly corresponds to TRBD1 (7 bases). Germline V CDR1 and CDR2: SGHTA, FQGTGA. This CDR3 contains 14 residues. With 5 bases removed from V and 5 bases from J, the gap between germline ends came to 12 bases.

The gene calls are TRBV5-1 and TRBJ1-4; TRBD1 might be the D (5 bases). Trimming cost V 4 bases and J 8 bases, with 18 bases left between them. CDR1 is SGHRS and CDR2 is YFSETQ in the germline V gene. This CDR3 has 15 amino acids. CDR3 residues: CASSPESAGGEKLFF. DNA for the CDR3: TGCGCCAGCAGCCCGGAGTCAGCGGGGGGGGAAAAACTGTTTTTT.

The CDR3 nucleotides are TGTGCCATCTCGCCCGCGACAGGGGGCGATGGCTACACCTTC. Amino acids: CAISPATGGDGYTF. V usage is TRBV7-9 and J usage is TRBJ1-2, with TRBD1 matching 10 bases. CDR3 length: 14 residues. Looked up from germline, CDR1 is SEHNR and CDR2 is FQNEAQ (reference sequence). Trimming took 10 bases from V and 6 from J; bases not matched to a gene: 11.

About this clone: In this CDR3 the conserved last residue, phenylalanine or tryptophan, is missing, so a read error is likely. This chain connects TRBV7-7 to TRBJ1-1, with TRBD1 matching 7 bases. The CDR3 runs to 14 residues. CDR1 and CDR2 (germline): SSHAT, FNYEAQ (reference sequence). This CDR3 reads CASRIQGSYTEAFV. Here the CDR3 DNA reads TGTGCTAGCAGAATACAGGGGTCCTACACTGAAGCTTTCGTT.

The chain has TRBV7-8 and TRBJ2-7; D might be TRBD2 (6 bases). Trimming pared 5 bases from V and 5 bases from J, leaving 13 bases between. CDR1 is SGHVS, CDR2 FQNEAQ, per germline. There are 13 residues in the CDR3. The CDR3 region is CASSPPGGDEQYF. DNA of the CDR3: TGTGCCAGCAGCCCACCAGGCGGGGACGAGCAGTACTTC.

The chain joins TRBV6-5 to TRBJ1-1; perhaps TRBD1 as D (5 bases). The germline V gene has CDR1 MNHEY and CDR2 SVGAGI. The CDR3 has 15 amino acids. Trimming stripped 6 bases from V and 0 bases from J, with 14 bases between. CDR3 DNA: TGTGCCAGCAGCATATCCGGGACTTTGAACACTGAAGCTTTCTTT. Translating it yields CASSISGTLNTEAFF.

This sequence joins TRBV18 and TRBJ1-3; D gene unclear. This CDR3 has 11 residues. CDR1 KGHSH and CDR2 LQKENI come from the germline V gene. The V and J ends lost 8 bases and 4 bases respectively, with 6 bases between them. CDR3 loop: CASARGNTIYF. Here the CDR3 DNA reads TGTGCCAGCGCTCGGGGAAACACCATATATTTT.